The clone carrying this T cell receptor beta chain showed up just a few times. Then a second PCR, running roughly 7 to 11 cycles, was carried out with a sample-barcoded 5' primer and a J-beta primer mix. TCRdb fed the 5' RACE reads into MiXCR, producing one record per CDR3 protein. In the table there are about 800,000 distinct CDR3 sequences, just under 25% of which are singletons. V lost 2 bases, J lost 2 bases, and 13 bases lay in between. The CDR3 length is 17 residues. Germline V gene lookup returns CDR1 WSHSY and CDR2 SAAADI. The source of the sample is a study of blood T cells in healthy people across ages. The same specimen was also included in a second study, on T cells of mothers and their children.

The chain combines TRBV10-2 with TRBJ2-6; D is possibly TRBD1 (5 bases). The specimen sequenced was blood. This receptor was identified in a boy under 18 in good health. As DNA, the CDR3 is TGCGCCAGCAGTGAGGCCAGGGAACTAACTGGGGCCAACGTCCTGACTTTC. Amino acid sequence: CASSEARELTGANVLTF.